A single sample gave rise to the 25 T cell receptor beta chains below, sequenced in a study of control samples from healthy donors and cancer patients. Measured with immunoSEQ multiplex PCR; TCRdb has only the in-frame clones, and not every one. This sample has thousands of clones, with about 83% found just once. Sequencing was performed on formalin-fixed, paraffin-embedded tissue. These receptor sequences come from a female donor with lung cancer.

CDR3 sequence: CASSQEVGGWRTEAFF. Written as DNA, the CDR3 is TGTGCCAGCAGCCAAGAAGTAGGAGGGTGGAGAACTGAAGCTTTCTTT. The chain uses TRBV4-2 and TRBJ1-1; D ambiguous. The CDR3 covers 16 residues. With 0 bases removed from V and 5 bases from J, the gap between germline ends came to 16 bases. In germline, CDR1 is LGHNA, CDR2 YNFKEQ.

Remarks on this clone: The same CDR3 arises from other DNA sequences in this sample as well. The rearrangement uses TRBV29-1 and TRBJ1-2, with D perhaps TRBD1 (5 bases). The CDR3 has 13 residues. V lost 4 bases and J lost 4, with 13 bases in between. Germline V lookup: CDR1 SQVTM, CDR2 ANQGSEA. The CDR3 DNA reads TGCAGCGTTGTTTCGGGGGGATCCTATGGCTACACCTTC. This translates into CSVVSGGSYGYTF.

The chain is built from TRBV9 and TRBJ2-7; tentatively, D is TRBD2 (5 bases). From germline, CDR1 is SGDLS and CDR2 YYNGEE. This CDR3 has 14 amino acids. Trimming removed 4 bases at V and 5 bases at J, with 16 bases between. In DNA, the CDR3 is TGTGCCAGCAGCACCGGGGAGAGGGTGAACGAGCAGTACTTC. It yields the protein CASSTGERVNEQYF.

The chain is built from TRBV7-3 and TRBJ2-2; 8 nucleotides align to TRBD2. The CDR3 is 20 amino acids. Germline V lookup: CDR1 SGHTA, CDR2 FQGTGA. Unmatched junction bases numbered 19, after V lost 7 bases and J lost 0 bases. The CDR3 is CASNPISGSWASTNTGELFF. The CDR3 DNA sequence: TGTGCCAGCAACCCGATAAGCGGGAGTTGGGCCAGTACGAACACCGGGGAGCTGTTTTTT.

This chain connects TRBV5-1 to TRBJ2-3; TRBD1 aligns across 12 bases. This CDR3 comprises 18 residues. Germline CDR1 reads SGHRS; CDR2 reads YFSETQ. The trim removed 4 bases at V and 2 bases at J, leaving 11 bases unmatched. This CDR3 is CASSTGTGGFIYTDTQYF. CDR3 DNA sequence: TGCGCCAGCAGCACCGGGACAGGGGGCTTTATTTACACAGATACGCAGTATTTT.

The chain links TRBV4-2 to TRBJ1-2, with 9 nucleotides matching TRBD1. The CDR3 contains 15 residues. V lost 4 bases to trimming and J lost 4 bases; unmatched junction nucleotides: 7. Per the germline V gene, CDR1 is LGHNA and CDR2 is YNFKEQ. The CDR3 region has the DNA TGTGCCAGCAGCCCCCGACAGGGGGACTTCTATGGCTACACCTTC. Translation gives CASSPRQGDFYGYTF.

J is TRBJ2-2 and V is TRBV18; D tentatively reads TRBD1 or TRBD2 (5 bases each). V was pared by 3 bases and J by 1 base, with 9 bases between. In germline, CDR1 is KGHSH, CDR2 LQKENI. The CDR3 consists of 15 residues. The CDR3 DNA is TGTGCCAGCTCACCCTGGGACGGGAACACCGGGGAGCTGTTTTTT. Translation gives CASSPWDGNTGELFF. Variable domain in full (rest from reference TRBV18 and TRBJ2-2): NAGVMQNPRHLVRRRGQEARLRCSPMKGHSHVYWYRQLPEEGLKFMVYLQKENIIDESGMPKERFSAEFPKEGPSILRIQQVVRGDSAAYFCASSPWDGNTGELFFGEGSRLTVL.

The chain recombines TRBV29-1 with TRBJ1-2, with D possibly TRBD1 on 6 matching bases. With 7 bases removed from V and 6 bases from J, the gap between germline ends came to 21 bases. The CDR3 has 14 amino acids. Germline V gene sequence: CDR1 SQVTM, CDR2 ANQGSEA. The CDR3 coding sequence is TGCAGCGCCACTTGGTCCGGGGGCCAGGATGGCTACACCTTC. This encodes CSATWSGGQDGYTF. The variable domain in full, completed from reference TRBV29-1 and TRBJ1-2, reads SAVISQKPSRDICQRGTSLTIQCQVDSQVTMMFWYRQQPGQSLTLIATANQGSEATYESGFVIDKFPISRPNLTFSTLTVSNMSPEDSSIYLCSATWSGGQDGYTFGSGTRLTVV.

CDR3 in DNA: TGCGCCAGCAGCCAAGAATGGAGGGGGGGACAGCCCCAGCATTTT. Translating it yields CASSQEWRGGQPQHF. This chain joins TRBV4-1 and TRBJ1-5, with D perhaps matching TRBD1 (6 bases). Germline lookup yields CDR1 MGHRA and CDR2 YSYEKL. This CDR3 is 15 amino acids long. V lost 0 bases and J lost 7, with 13 bases in between.

As regards this clone: A junction end diverges from the germline sequence, so it may reflect a read error. The chain recombines TRBV6-5 with TRBJ2-1; TRBD1 is a possible D gene (6 bases). Germline CDR1 and CDR2: MNHEY and SVGAGI. This CDR3 contains 11 residues. The CDR3 here is CASSYPGGWVF. In nucleotides, the CDR3 is TGTGCCAGCAGTTATCCTGGGGGCTGGGTCTTC.

The rearrangement links TRBV21-1 to TRBJ2-1; TRBD2, the table's D call, lacks a check against the DNA. TRBV21-1 is a pseudogene segment. The CDR3 runs 16 residues. In DNA, the CDR3 is TGTGCCAGCAGCAAAGAGGAGCGGGGGCCTGATTATGAGCAGTTCTTC. Its protein product is CASSKEERGPDYEQFF.

The chain links TRBV7-8 to TRBJ2-5, with TRBD2 matching over 11 bases. CDR1 is SGHVS and CDR2 is FQNEAQ in the germline V gene. V shed 2 bases and J 5 bases; nucleotides not matched to a gene: 7. This CDR3 spans 16 amino acids. The CDR3 here is CASSLIAGGERETQYF. Here the CDR3 DNA reads TGTGCCAGCAGCTTAATAGCGGGAGGGGAGAGGGAGACCCAGTACTTC.

This clone occurred once. This rearrangement joins TRBV12-3 or TRBV12-4 to TRBJ2-5; D remains unclear. V dropped 1 base and J dropped 1 base, with 4 bases sitting between them. CDR3 size: 13 residues. The CDR3 DNA follows: TGTGCCAGCAGTTTAGACTTCCAAGAGACCCAGTACTTC. Its translation: CASSLDFQETQYF.

The CDR3 region is CASSEDLGLKNEQYF. In nucleotides, the CDR3 is TGTGCCAGCAGTGAAGACCTGGGATTAAAGAACGAGCAGTACTTC. The chain combines TRBV28 with TRBJ2-7; no reliable D call. There are 15 residues in the CDR3. Trimming left V 5 bases short and J 5 bases short, with 19 bases between. Germline V gives CDR1 MDHEN, CDR2 SYDVKM.

This chain connects TRBV2 to TRBJ2-1; 12 bases match TRBD2. V was pared by 5 bases and J by 10 bases, with 9 bases of the junction left unmatched. The germline V gene encodes CDR1 SNHLY and CDR2 FYNNEI. The CDR3 contains 15 residues. For the CDR3, the DNA is TGTGCCAGCAGTCCGACTAGCGGGAGTCGGGGGGAGCAGTTCTTC. Translation: CASSPTSGSRGEQFF.

The chain carries TRBV3-1 (or the pseudogene TRBV3-2) and TRBJ1-2, with a tentative D call TRBD1 (6 bases). Germline V CDR1 and CDR2: LGHDT, YNNKEL (reference sequence). The germline V and J ends were trimmed by 1 base and 7 bases, with 16 bases remaining between them. The CDR3 covers 15 residues. The CDR3 DNA reads as TGTGCCAGCAGCCAAGTCGCAGGGGACTTCAGTGGCTACACCTTC. Translation gives CASSQVAGDFSGYTF.

The chain carries TRBV9 and TRBJ1-5, with D possibly being TRBD1 (6 bases). The V and J ends lost 4 bases and 8 bases respectively, with 16 bases between them. The CDR3 totals 14 residues. Germline V CDR1 and CDR2: SGDLS, YYNGEE. The chain's CDR3 is CASSTEGGREPQHF. The CDR3 DNA reads as TGTGCCAGCAGCACAGAGGGGGGCAGAGAGCCCCAGCATTTT.

The chain joins TRBV6-2 or TRBV6-3 to TRBJ2-7, with D tentatively TRBD1 (6 bases). The length of the CDR3 is 14 residues. Germline loops: CDR1 MNHEY, CDR2 SVGEGT. Trimming cost V 4 bases and J 3 bases, with 13 bases left between them. CDR3 nucleotide sequence: TGTGCCAGCAGTTGGGAGCTAGGGGGCTACGAGCAGTACTTC. It encodes CASSWELGGYEQYF.

This chain connects TRBV6-2 or TRBV6-3 to TRBJ1-5; D possibly corresponds to TRBD1 (6 bases). CDR1 and CDR2 from the germline V gene are MNHEY and SVGEGT. V shed 5 bases and J shed 6 bases, with 17 bases lying between them. The CDR3 extends over 15 amino acids. The DNA of the CDR3 is TGTGCCAGCAGTCTTTCTTCACTGACAGGTCAGCCCCAGCATTTT. Encoded protein: CASSLSSLTGQPQHF.

This clone was recorded once. The rearrangement uses TRBV5-1 and TRBJ2-2; TRBD1 is a possible D gene (5 bases). V was pared by 5 bases and J by 2 bases, with 10 bases between. The CDR3 extends over 14 amino acids. CDR1 and CDR2 (germline): SGHRS, YFSETQ. The chain's CDR3 is CASRQGFNTGELFF. The CDR3 bases are TGCGCCAGCAGGCAGGGTTTCAACACCGGGGAGCTGTTTTTT.

This sequence joins TRBV9 and TRBJ2-1, with D perhaps TRBD1 (6 bases). The CDR3 is 18 residues long. V lost 0 bases and J lost 4, with 20 bases in between. Germline loops: CDR1 SGDLS, CDR2 YYNGEE. CDR3 coding DNA: TGTGCCAGCAGCGTAGTAGATAGAACGGCAGGGGATTACAATGAGCAGTTCTTC. Translating gives CASSVVDRTAGDYNEQFF.

This chain joins TRBV28 and TRBJ1-5, with a tentative D call TRBD1 (6 bases). V lost 5 bases and J 14 bases, leaving 10 bases between the germline ends. This CDR3 has 10 residues. The V gene's germline CDR1 is MDHEN and CDR2 SYDVKM. CDR3 residues: CASSTTGKHF. CDR3 coding DNA: TGTGCCAGCAGTACAACAGGGAAGCATTTT.

Here the CDR3 reads CASSQSGQVNTDTQYF. In DNA, the CDR3 is TGTGCCAGCAGCCAATCGGGACAGGTGAACACAGATACGCAGTATTTT. The chain is built from TRBV4-2 and TRBJ2-3; 8 bases line up with TRBD1. From germline, CDR1 is LGHNA and CDR2 YNFKEQ. The CDR3 contains 16 residues. After removal of 2 bases from V and 2 bases from J, the junction contained 6 bases not matched to a gene.

This clone was detected only once. V and J are TRBV14 and TRBJ1-2; 7 bases fit TRBD1. Germline CDR1 reads SGHDN; CDR2 reads FVKESK. J was trimmed by 2 bases and V by 3 bases; bases with no gene match: 9. The CDR3 has 16 residues. CDR3 nucleotide sequence: TGTGCCAGCAGCCAGGAGTGGGGACAGAGAAACTATGGCTACACCTTC. Translation: CASSQEWGQRNYGYTF.

This chain links TRBV21-1 with TRBJ1-5. TRBV21-1 is noted as a pseudogene. The CDR3 has 17 residues. CDR3 sequence: CASSYTIATWHHQSQHF. For the CDR3, the DNA is TGTGCCAGTAGTTACACTATAGCTACATGGCATCATCAGTCCCAGCATTTT.